These 27 T cell receptor beta chains were all obtained from the same sample, sequenced in a study of blood T cell repertoires in COVID-19. Libraries were prepared by immunoSEQ multiplex PCR; TCRdb keeps only in-frame clonotypes and omits some of them. Among over 200,000 clones listed, 86% were seen once. Input material: peripheral blood. The source is a man aged 40-49 years who had recovered from COVID-19.

This chain uses TRBV6-1 with TRBJ2-7; D call uncertain. CDR1 is MNHNS, CDR2 SASEGT, per germline. The V and J ends lost 2 bases and 3 bases respectively, with 8 bases between them. The CDR3 is made up of 13 amino acids. This CDR3 reads CASSERRHYEQYF. In DNA, the CDR3 is TGTGCCAGCAGTGAAAGGCGACACTACGAGCAGTACTTC.

The gene calls are TRBV6-5 and TRBJ1-5, with 10 bases that match TRBD1. With V trimmed by 7 bases and J by 6 bases, 9 bases remained unmatched. The germline V gene has CDR1 MNHEY and CDR2 SVGAGI. This CDR3 comprises 15 residues. The chain's CDR3 is CASTTGTGVVQPQHF. The CDR3 nucleotides are TGTGCCAGCACCACGGGGACAGGGGTGGTTCAGCCCCAGCATTTT.

V and J are TRBV12-3 or TRBV12-4 and TRBJ2-3, with D perhaps matching TRBD2 (6 bases). V was trimmed by 8 bases and J by 1 base, leaving 10 bases between them. The CDR3 totals 13 residues. CDR3 loop: CASDQRGTDTQYF. CDR3 coding DNA: TGTGCCAGCGACCAGCGGGGCACAGATACGCAGTATTTT.

In its sample, this clone was seen once. This chain connects TRBV9 to TRBJ1-2; 8 positions match TRBD1. CDR1 is SGDLS and CDR2 is YYNGEE in the germline V gene. Losses at the gene ends were 3 bases for V and 5 bases for J; bases not matched to a gene: 3. The CDR3 consists of 13 residues. As DNA, the CDR3 is TGTGCCAGCAGCGCTCAGGGGGCATATGGCTACACCTTC. Residues: CASSAQGAYGYTF.

The rearrangement uses TRBV14 and TRBJ2-7, with 8 bases matching TRBD2. From germline, CDR1 is SGHDN and CDR2 FVKESK. J gave up 2 bases and V 4 bases, and 10 bases lay outside the gene matches. The CDR3 is 16 residues long. The DNA for the CDR3 is TGTGCCAGCAGCCCACCCCCGGGACTAGGAGCCTACGAGCAGTACTTC. It is translated as CASSPPPGLGAYEQYF. Together with reference TRBV14 and TRBJ2-7, the CDR3 gives the full variable domain: EAGVTQFPSHSVIEKGQTVTLRCDPISGHDNLYWYRRVMGKEIKFLLHFVKESKQDESGMPNNRFLAERTGGTYSTLKVQPAELEDSGVYFCASSPPPGLGAYEQYFGPGTRLTVT.

The chain uses TRBV7-9 and TRBJ1-1, with a weak D call TRBD1 (5 bases). Germline V gene sequence: CDR1 SEHNR, CDR2 FQNEAQ (reference sequence). The germline V and J ends were trimmed by 1 base and 11 bases, with 17 bases remaining between them. The CDR3 is 14 residues long. Here the CDR3 DNA reads TGTGCCAGCAGCTTAGTAGTCCAGGGCCCCCGGGCTTTCTTT. Its protein is CASSLVVQGPRAFF.

The chain uses TRBV5-8 and TRBJ2-1; D call uncertain. The ends were cut back, 5 bases at V and 12 bases at J, with 15 bases in the middle. Germline values: CDR1 SGHTS, CDR2 YDEGEE. The CDR3 spans 12 residues. The CDR3 protein is CASSSPPGVQFF. The CDR3 DNA sequence: TGTGCCAGCAGTTCCCCCCCGGGTGTGCAGTTCTTC.

This chain links TRBV18 with TRBJ2-1; TRBD1 agrees at 10 bases. This CDR3 has 15 residues. CDR1 and CDR2 (germline): KGHSH, LQKENI. J lost 3 bases, V lost 3 bases, and 2 bases had no gene match. CDR3 residues: CASSPGTGDYNEQFF. The CDR3 bases are TGTGCCAGCTCACCCGGGACAGGGGACTACAATGAGCAGTTCTTC.

CDR3: CASSLGRGEQFF. CDR3 sequence (DNA): TGTGCCAGCAGCTTAGGTCGGGGTGAGCAGTTCTTC. J is TRBJ2-1 and V is TRBV7-2; maybe TRBD2 (5 bases). Per germline, CDR1 SGHTA and CDR2 FQGNSA. The CDR3 runs to 12 residues. The V end lost 1 base, the J end lost 9 bases, and 7 bases lay between the germline ends.

V and J are TRBV11-3 and TRBJ2-7; 8 bases align to TRBD2. From germline, CDR1 is SGHNT and CDR2 YENEEA. The CDR3 is 15 amino acids. The V and J ends lost 5 bases and 2 bases, in that order; junction bases with no gene match: 8. The CDR3 DNA reads as TGTGCCAGCAGCCCGGGGCGGGGGGCGACCTACGAGCAGTACTTC. It specifies CASSPGRGATYEQYF.

This chain connects TRBV27 to TRBJ2-5; 11 nucleotides line up with TRBD2. The CDR3 has 17 residues. The J segment lost 5 bases and the V segment lost 6 bases, leaving 14 bases of the junction unmatched. Germline values: CDR1 MNHEY, CDR2 SMNVEV (reference sequence). DNA of the CDR3: TGTGCCAGCAGACAGATAGGGGCTAGCGGGGGGAGGGAGACCCAGTACTTC. As protein: CASRQIGASGGRETQYF.

The chain joins TRBV5-1 to TRBJ2-2; perhaps TRBD2 as D (5 bases). CDR3 length: 15 amino acids. CDR1 is SGHRS and CDR2 is YFSETQ in the germline V gene. V was trimmed by 1 base and J by 5 bases, leaving 12 bases between them. Written as DNA, the CDR3 is TGCGCCAGCAGCTTGCTTCCCCGGGAAACCGGGGAGCTGTTTTTT. It is translated as CASSLLPRETGELFF.

The chain employs TRBV9 and TRBJ1-2; the D gene is possibly TRBD1 (6 bases). The CDR3 covers 15 residues. Germline CDR1 reads SGDLS; CDR2 reads YYNGEE. Trimming took 3 bases from V and 7 from J, leaving 19 bases between them. The CDR3 here is CASSARNRANGGYTF. CDR3 bases: TGTGCCAGCAGCGCCCGGAACAGGGCAAACGGTGGCTACACCTTC.

This clone was picked up one time. The rearrangement joins TRBV4-2 to TRBJ2-2; the D gene is possibly TRBD1 (5 bases). Germline V gives CDR1 LGHNA, CDR2 YNFKEQ. The germline V and J ends were trimmed by 3 bases and 7 bases, with 9 bases remaining between them. This CDR3 is 13 amino acids long. The CDR3 is CASSQYQGGELFF. The CDR3 region has the DNA TGTGCCAGCAGCCAGTACCAGGGCGGGGAGCTGTTTTTT.

The rearrangement uses TRBV4-3 and TRBJ2-2; TRBD2 agrees at 8 bases. V was clipped by 0 bases and J by 4 bases; unmatched bases: 16. The CDR3 has 20 residues. Germline CDR1 and CDR2: LGHNA and YSLEER. CDR3 sequence reads: CASSQEKPGLGIGSTGELFF. The CDR3 DNA follows: TGCGCCAGCAGCCAAGAGAAGCCGGGACTAGGGATCGGGAGCACCGGGGAGCTGTTTTTT.

This clone was picked up a small number of times. The chain joins TRBV9 to TRBJ1-1; no firm D call. With 2 bases removed from V and 4 bases from J, the gap between germline ends came to 12 bases. The CDR3 contains 14 residues. Germline values: CDR1 SGDLS, CDR2 YYNGEE. CDR3 amino acids: CASSVGRGVTEAFF. CDR3 in DNA: TGTGCCAGCAGCGTCGGTCGGGGTGTCACTGAAGCTTTCTTT.

This rearrangement joins TRBV7-2 to TRBJ1-5; D remains ambiguous. The CDR3 loop spans 16 amino acids. Germline lookup yields CDR1 SGHTA and CDR2 FQGNSA. V was pared by 5 bases and J by 2 bases, with 16 bases between. CDR3 in DNA: TGTGCCAGCAGCCCGTGGTCCCTTCGGGGCAATCAGCCCCAGCATTTT. This gives the protein CASSPWSLRGNQPQHF. The full variable domain, its missing parts supplied by reference TRBV7-2 and TRBJ1-5, is GAGVSQSPSNKVTEKGKDVELRCDPISGHTALYWYRQSLGQGLEFLIYFQGNSAPDKSGLPSDRFSAERTGGSVSTLTIQRTQQEDSAVYLCASSPWSLRGNQPQHFGDGTRLSIL.

This rearrangement joins TRBV5-4 to TRBJ1-1, with D possibly matching TRBD1 (5 bases). CDR3 size: 15 residues. V lost 2 bases to trimming and J lost 3 bases, with 14 bases between them. Germline CDR1 SGHNT, CDR2 YYREEE (reference sequence). CDR3 nucleotides: TGTGCCAGCAGCTTAAGACAGCCGGGGGACACTGAAGCTTTCTTT. Translation gives CASSLRQPGDTEAFF.

V gene TRBV6-5 combines with J gene TRBJ1-5; 7 nucleotides match TRBD1. The length of the CDR3 is 16 residues. Trimming cost V 4 bases and J 4 bases; bases outside gene matches: 10. CDR1 and CDR2 (germline): MNHEY, SVGAGI. CDR3 coding DNA: TGTGCCAGCAGTTCGTTGACAGGGTCGAAAAATCAGCCCCAGCATTTT. This translates into CASSSLTGSKNQPQHF.

V gene TRBV6-2 or TRBV6-3 combines with J gene TRBJ2-5; unclear D gene. CDR1 and CDR2 (germline): MNHEY, SVGEGT. Trimming removed 4 bases at V and 1 base at J, with 4 bases between. The CDR3 has 12 residues. CDR3 bases: TGTGCCAGCAGTTCAGTCCAAGAGACCCAGTACTTC. Amino acid sequence: CASSSVQETQYF.

The chain has TRBV5-1 and TRBJ2-7; D is perhaps TRBD2 (6 bases). CDR1 is SGHRS, CDR2 YFSETQ, per germline. V gave up 4 bases and J gave up 3 bases, with 14 bases separating them. This CDR3 has 14 residues. This chain's CDR3 is CASSQTVAVYEQYF. The CDR3 region has the DNA TGCGCCAGCAGCCAGACAGTAGCGGTCTACGAGCAGTACTTC.

The chain couples TRBV7-7 to TRBJ2-5; D perhaps matches TRBD2 (5 bases). The CDR3 spans 17 residues. The V gene lost 5 bases and the J gene lost 2 bases, with 21 bases spanning the gap. The V gene's germline CDR1 is SSHAT and CDR2 FNYEAQ (reference sequence). The CDR3 DNA sequence: TGTGCCAGCAGCCGAGCGGATAGCGTCGGGATTCAAGAGACCCAGTACTTC. This translates into CASSRADSVGIQETQYF.

The rearrangement uses TRBV15 and TRBJ2-7; a weak D match, TRBD1 (6 bases). The CDR3 contains 15 residues. CDR1 is LNHNV, CDR2 YYDKDF, per germline (reference sequence). Trimming left V 0 bases short and J 3 bases short, with 12 bases between. CDR3 region: CATSRDRGQFYEQYF. In DNA form, the CDR3 reads TGTGCCACCAGCAGAGACCGAGGACAGTTCTACGAGCAGTACTTC.

This clone has only a few counts. V is TRBV19 and J is TRBJ1-1, with TRBD1 matching 7 bases. This CDR3 has 15 amino acids. V lost 5 bases, J lost 4 bases, and 10 bases stayed unmatched. Germline-derived CDR1 and CDR2 are LNHDA and SQIVND (reference sequence). The CDR3 here is CASSSWEGGVTEAFF. DNA of the CDR3: TGTGCCAGTAGTTCCTGGGAAGGGGGCGTCACTGAAGCTTTCTTT.

The chain carries TRBV7-8 and TRBJ2-5, with D possibly matching TRBD2 (6 bases). This CDR3 spans 18 amino acids. Looked up from germline, CDR1 is SGHVS and CDR2 is FQNEAQ. V shed 1 base and J shed 5 bases, with 23 bases lying between them. The CDR3 sequence is CASSLGRGPANPWETQYF. The CDR3 DNA follows: TGTGCCAGCAGCTTAGGGCGGGGACCCGCAAACCCATGGGAGACCCAGTACTTC.

The rearrangement uses TRBV6-6 and TRBJ1-4; 9 nucleotides agree with TRBD1. The CDR3 covers 17 residues. CDR1 MNHNY and CDR2 SVGAGI come from the germline V gene (reference sequence). Trimming cost V 5 bases and J 5 bases; bases outside gene matches: 12. The CDR3 loop is CASSPNRGTGLNEKLFF. The CDR3 DNA sequence: TGTGCCAGCAGTCCGAACCGCGGGACAGGGTTAAATGAAAAACTGTTTTTT.

Worth noting for this clone: Distinct nucleotide sequences in the sample also encode this CDR3. V usage is TRBV5-4 and J usage is TRBJ2-2; D remains ambiguous. The germline CDR1 and CDR2 sequences are SGHNT and YYREEE (reference sequence). The germline V and J ends were trimmed by 0 bases and 2 bases, with 5 bases remaining between them. The CDR3 is 14 residues long. This CDR3 reads CASSLGVNTGELFF. The CDR3 coding sequence is TGTGCCAGCAGCTTGGGCGTCAACACCGGGGAGCTGTTTTTT.